This T cell receptor (beta chain) originates from a study of OX40 agonist ivuxolimab in advanced cancers. Systemic immunosuppression or autoimmune disease history was grounds to exclude patients. CDR3 length: 13 residues. The ends were cut back, 8 bases at V and 4 bases at J, with 13 bases in the middle. From germline, CDR1 is ENHRY and CDR2 SYGVKD. TCRdb keeps only in-frame clones here, not all; method: immunoSEQ multiplex PCR. The sample contains tens of thousands of clones, about 84% of which appear only once. The TCR comes from an adult with an advanced solid tumor such as melanoma, head and neck, liver or kidney cancer. The sequencing here drew on CD4+ or CD8+ T cells sorted from blood, taken in a trial of the OX40 agonist ivuxolimab. This sequence joins TRBV10-3 and TRBJ2-3, with D unresolved. The CDR3: CAIRTPPADTQYF. CDR3 sequence (DNA): TGTGCCATCCGAACACCCCCAGCAGATACGCAGTATTTT.